Below, 16 T cell receptor beta chains from the same sample are listed, as sequenced in a study of T-cell reconstitution after alpha-beta-depleted transplantation in children (dated by TCRdb to 2016 to 2017). Libraries were prepared through PCR. The sequencer was an Illumina HiSeq 2500. To normalize quantification of the TCRbeta repertoire, the TCR libraries were built with molecular barcoding that relied on unique molecular identifiers. TCRdb trimmed the raw reads at Q25, called clones with MiXCR and kept productive beta chains. Identical CDR3 protein sequences are pooled into one entry, listed with their most common genes and DNA. The sample table contains about 640,000 distinct CDR3 sequences; only one count was recorded for roughly 17% of them. The top ten hold approximately 1% of the sample. The sequencing here drew on PBMCs from the stem cell graft donor, taken from the stem cell graft. These TCRs come from a human donor who donated a stem cell graft to a child with acute myeloid leukemia.

This clonotype turned up a few times. The CDR3 protein is CASSSDASYEQYV. The CDR3 region has the DNA TGTGCCAGCAGTTCGGACGCTTCCTACGAGCAGTACGTC. V is TRBV12-3 or TRBV12-4 and J is TRBJ2-7; the D is unclear. This CDR3 has 13 residues. The V gene lost 4 bases and the J gene lost 1 base, with 8 bases spanning the gap.

This sequence joins TRBV5-1 and TRBJ2-1, with 9 bases identical to TRBD1. The germline gives CDR1 SGHRS, CDR2 YFSETQ. J was trimmed by 13 bases and V by 0 bases; bases with no gene match: 2. This CDR3 is 12 amino acids long. CDR3 DNA sequence: TGCGCCAGCAGCTTGGACAGGGGGCAACAGTTCTTC. It encodes CASSLDRGQQFF.

This clonotype was counted ten times or more. This chain links TRBV12-3 or TRBV12-4 with TRBJ2-1; D might be TRBD2 (7 bases). The ends were cut back, 6 bases at V and 10 bases at J, with 19 bases in the middle. The CDR3 has 14 residues. The CDR3 DNA sequence: TGTGCCAGCAGGAGGGGGGGGGCTCGTCAGGAGCAGTTCTTC. This encodes CASRRGGARQEQFF.

The rearrangement uses TRBV12-3 or TRBV12-4 and TRBJ2-5; the D gene could be TRBD1 or TRBD2 (5 bases each). V lost 3 bases and J lost 4, with 12 bases in between. The CDR3 consists of 14 residues. The CDR3 loop reads CASSFWGIRETQYF. The CDR3 nucleotides read TGTGCCAGCAGTTTTTGGGGGATTCGAGAGACCCAGTACTTC.

The CDR3 spells CASSLSQLYGDTQYF. In nucleotides, the CDR3 is TGCGCCAGCAGCTTGTCTCAGTTATATGGAGATACGCAGTATTTT. This chain links TRBV5-1 with TRBJ2-3; no firm D call. This CDR3 is 15 amino acids long. V was shortened by 1 base and J by 5 bases, with 14 bases between the two germline ends. Germline CDR1 is SGHRS and CDR2 is YFSETQ.

This clonotype appeared many times. J is TRBJ1-1 and V is TRBV5-1, with a tentative D call TRBD1 (6 bases). Germline V lookup: CDR1 SGHRS, CDR2 YFSETQ. The CDR3 totals 15 residues. V shed 0 bases and J shed 1 base, with 10 bases lying between them. This chain's CDR3 is CASSLDARGNTEAFF. In DNA form, the CDR3 reads TGCGCCAGCAGCTTGGATGCCAGGGGGAACACTGAAGCTTTCTTT.

V and J are TRBV15 and TRBJ2-1; possible D gene TRBD2, 5 bases. Trimming took 1 base from V and 9 from J, leaving 7 bases between them. Germline loops: CDR1 LNHNV, CDR2 YYDKDF (reference sequence). This CDR3 has 12 amino acids. The CDR3 spells CATSRVRGEQFF. CDR3 coding DNA: TGTGCCACCAGCAGAGTTCGGGGTGAGCAGTTCTTC.

Only a few counts were recorded for this clonotype. The V call is TRBV25-1, the J call TRBJ1-1, with unresolved D. CDR1 and CDR2 from the germline V gene are MGHDK and SYGVNS. Between the trimmed V and J ends, which lost 1 base and 3 bases, there was a span of 3 bases. The CDR3 loop spans 12 amino acids. The CDR3 DNA reads TGTGCCAGCAGTGAATCCTACACTGAAGCTTTCTTT. This gives the protein CASSESYTEAFF.

Only a few counts were recorded for this clonotype. The chain uses TRBV11-2 and TRBJ2-2; D tentatively fits TRBD1 or TRBD2 (5 bases each). The germline V and J ends were trimmed by 0 bases and 0 bases, with 14 bases remaining between them. The CDR3 totals 18 residues. CDR1 is SGHAT and CDR2 is FQNNGV in the germline V gene. The CDR3 here is CASSLDFKGRPNTGELFF. The CDR3 DNA follows: TGTGCCAGCAGCTTAGACTTTAAGGGACGGCCGAACACCGGGGAGCTGTTTTTT.

The rearrangement uses TRBV5-1 and TRBJ1-6, with unresolved D. Germline CDR1 SGHRS, CDR2 YFSETQ. The V gene lost 0 bases and the J gene lost 0 bases, with 7 bases spanning the gap. CDR3 length equals 16 residues. The CDR3 DNA is TGCGCCAGCAGCTTGGACCGCACCTCCTATAATTCACCCCTCCACTTT. Protein: CASSLDRTSYNSPLHF.

At least ten counts were recorded for this clonotype. V and J are TRBV12-3 or TRBV12-4 and TRBJ1-5, with no clear D. V was shortened by 2 bases and J by 6 bases, with 8 bases between the two germline ends. The CDR3 has 13 amino acids. DNA for the CDR3: TGTGCCAGCAGTTTAAGGGAGGGTCAGCCCCAGCATTTT. Residues: CASSLREGQPQHF.

V usage is TRBV12-3 or TRBV12-4 and J usage is TRBJ2-2; D ambiguous. Trimming took off 4 bases at V and 9 bases at J, with 15 bases between the two ends. The CDR3 extends over 14 amino acids. CDR3 bases: TGTGCCAGCAGTTCAGAACCCGTCTCCCGGGAGCTGTTTTTT. Translated, it gives CASSSEPVSRELFF.

This clonotype was seen at least ten times. The V gene is TRBV20-1, the J gene TRBJ2-7; D is unclear. The CDR3 is 13 amino acids. The ends were cut back, 7 bases at V and 0 bases at J, with 13 bases in the middle. Germline V gives CDR1 DFQATT, CDR2 SNEGSKA (reference sequence). The CDR3, as DNA: TGCAGTGGGAACAGTCCCTCCTCCTACGAGCAGTACTTC. It is translated as CSGNSPSSYEQYF.

This clonotype was counted at least ten times. This chain uses TRBV20-1 with TRBJ2-5; the match to TRBD1 covers 11 bases. Germline CDR1 reads DFQATT; CDR2 reads SNEGSKA (reference sequence). J lost 1 base, V lost 5 bases, and 3 bases had no gene match. This CDR3 comprises 14 residues. CDR3 nucleotides: TGCAGTGCTCCTGGGACAGGGGGCCAAGAGACCCAGTACTTC. Amino acid sequence: CSAPGTGGQETQYF.

Note on this clonotype: A much larger clone lies one base from this, so it may be a read error. The chain couples TRBV20-1 to TRBJ1-5; 9 bases map to TRBD1. Germline V gives CDR1 DFQATT, CDR2 SNEGSKA (reference sequence). The CDR3 has 14 residues. The CDR3 loop reads CSARRDRDNKPQHF. In DNA, the CDR3 is TGCAGTGCTAGACGGGACAGGGACAATAAGCCCCAGCATTTT.

This clonotype was observed at least ten times. This chain links TRBV7-9 with TRBJ1-4; perhaps TRBD1 as D (6 bases). The germline V gene encodes CDR1 SEHNR and CDR2 FQNEAQ (reference sequence). The CDR3 is made up of 16 amino acids. The V end lost 0 bases, the J end lost 8 bases, and 16 bases lay between the germline ends. The CDR3 DNA is TGTGCCAGCAGCTTAGCGGGGGCCATAACAGTGGAAAAACTGTTTTTT. It codes for CASSLAGAITVEKLFF.